This section outlines one T cell receptor (beta chain) sequence together with its context. Its antigen remains unknown. The sample originates from a study of cytomegalovirus exposure and HLA in healthy donors. Notes on the study in general: Per a later analysis, 15,000 to 20,000 TCR beta sequences showed association with HLA alleles at 0.05 false discovery rate. Apart from CMV serostatus, no immune exposure information was available. Follow-up analysis seemed to connect common viral pathogens with several of the most significant clusters identified.

The CDR3 contains 14 residues. Trimming shortened V by 5 bases and J by 2 bases, and 13 bases separated the two germline ends. Germline V gene data show CDR1 as MNHEY and CDR2 as SMNVEV (reference sequence). The PCR employed 60 Vbeta primers together with 13 Jbeta primers. The authors' processing: In a later analysis, tens of millions of unique TCR beta chains included roughly 11 million shared by two or more donors. Here immunoSEQ multiplex PCR was the method, and the copy in TCRdb shows in-frame clones only, minus some. The V and J calls and the clone size are those of that table, but D and trimming were determined from the DNA. The sample contains 200,000 or so clones, 65% to 85% of which appear only once.

The J gene is TRBJ2-7, the V gene TRBV27; D gene uncertain. The sequence came from a young woman in good health and CMV-seropositive. Sequencing input: PBMCs. In nucleotides, the CDR3 is TGTGCCAGCAGTGCCCCGGGTCAAGCCTACGAGCAGTACTTC. This sequence encodes CASSAPGQAYEQYF.